This is a list of T cell receptor beta chains from one sample in a study of cytomegalovirus exposure and HLA in healthy donors. The assay was immunoSEQ multiplex PCR, and TCRdb's table has in-frame clones only and misses some. The sample shows hundreds of thousands of clones, roughly 90% of them seen only once. Sequencing was done on a sample of PBMCs. The receptors originated from a woman aged 18-29 years in good health and CMV-seronegative. Each CDR3 is given with its conserved first and last residue. D genes are given only for firm matches.

j_gene,len,d_gene,v_gene,CDR3aa
TRBJ2-2,14,TRBD1,TRBV6-1,CASLGQGNTGELFF
TRBJ2-2,14,NA,TRBV19,CASSTGPGGGELFF
TRBJ2-7,12,NA,TRBV6-1,CASSYEGDEQYF
TRBJ1-1,16,TRBD1,TRBV19,CASSRGQGALGTEAFF
TRBJ2-7,14,NA,TRBV7-3,CASSLTRDNYEQYF
TRBJ2-3,15,NA,TRBV5-1,CASTDQGPSTDTQYF
TRBJ1-6,18,TRBD1,TRBV19,CASTQGGTGVVLDSPLHF
TRBJ1-2,14,TRBD1,TRBV9,CASSLNRGLSGYTF
TRBJ1-2,14,NA,TRBV7-9,CASSLFSANYGYTF
TRBJ2-3,17,TRBD2,TRBV5-4,CASSGNLRGGSSDTQYF
TRBJ2-7,15,TRBD2,TRBV6-5,CASSFGLAAFYEQYF
TRBJ2-4,15,TRBD1,TRBV6-1,CASSRTGVTKNIQYF
TRBJ2-6,21,TRBD1,TRBV2,CASRTTGTGSIIDSGANVLTF
TRBJ1-1,14,NA,TRBV6-4,CASSATGFGTEAFF
TRBJ2-1,12,NA,TRBV7-3,CASSSGANEQFF
TRBJ2-2,14,NA,TRBV7-9,CSSSSRADTGELFF
TRBJ2-1,17,NA,TRBV18,CASSPPNRGSGHNEQFF
TRBJ2-7,14,TRBD2,TRBV10-3,CAIRGRGGSYEQYF
TRBJ2-2,16,TRBD2,TRBV27,CASSLSGLASTGELFF
TRBJ1-3,14,TRBD1,TRBV7-8,CASSLTGAGNTIYF
TRBJ1-1,13,NA,TRBV10-2,CASSAQGNTEAFF
TRBJ2-5,16,NA,TRBV7-9,CASSLGRVPSMGTQYF
TRBJ2-6,16,TRBD2,TRBV2,CASKTGGRTGANVLTF
TRBJ1-6,14,NA,TRBV9,CASSEGGFNSPLHF
TRBJ1-5,14,TRBD1,TRBV10-3,CAIAGQLSNQPQHF
TRBJ2-7,16,NA,TRBV5-1,CASSLQGGQSSYEQYF
TRBJ2-7,13,NA,TRBV5-6,CASSFVLSYEQYF
TRBJ1-2,13,NA,TRBV6-6,CASSYAGFYGYTF
TRBJ1-5,14,NA,TRBV4-1,CASSQVQLNQPQHF